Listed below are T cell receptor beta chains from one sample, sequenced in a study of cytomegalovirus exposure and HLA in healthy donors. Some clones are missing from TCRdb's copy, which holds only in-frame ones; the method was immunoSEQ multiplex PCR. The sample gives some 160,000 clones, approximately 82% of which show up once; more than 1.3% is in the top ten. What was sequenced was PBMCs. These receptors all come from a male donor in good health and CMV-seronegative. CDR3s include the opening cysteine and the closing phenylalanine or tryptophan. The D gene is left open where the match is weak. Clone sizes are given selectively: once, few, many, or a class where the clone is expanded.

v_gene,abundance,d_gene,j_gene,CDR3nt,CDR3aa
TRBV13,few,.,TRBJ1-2,TGTGCCAGCAGCCCCCAGATGGGCGTCTATGGCTACACCTTC,CASSPQMGVYGYTF
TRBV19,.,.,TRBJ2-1,TGTGCCAGTAGAGGGGGAACCTACAATGAGCAGTTCTTC,CASRGGTYNEQFF
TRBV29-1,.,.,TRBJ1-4,TGCAGCGTTGAAGATCCTAGGAATCGTGAAAAACTGTTTTTT,CSVEDPRNREKLFF
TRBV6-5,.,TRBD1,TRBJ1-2,TGTGCCAGCAGTTACTCATATACAGGGGCCGGCTACACCTTC,CASSYSYTGAGYTF
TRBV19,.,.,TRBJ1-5,TGTGCCAGTAGTATGGGACACGGGAGCAATCAGCCCCAGCATTTT,CASSMGHGSNQPQHF
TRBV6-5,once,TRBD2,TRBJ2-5,TGTGCCAGCAGCCAGACTAGCGGGCGTAGCAAGACCCAGTACTTC,CASSQTSGRSKTQYF
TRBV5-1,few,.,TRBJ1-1,TGCGCCAGCAGCTTGGGCGGGGCTTTAAGGAACACTGAAGCTTTCTTT,CASSLGGALRNTEAFF
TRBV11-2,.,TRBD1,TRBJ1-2,TGTGCCAGCAGCTTAGGGACAGGGGAGGGCTATGGCTACACCTTC,CASSLGTGEGYGYTF
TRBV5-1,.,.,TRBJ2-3,TGCGCCAGCAGCTTCGGAGGGTGGTCGGGCACAGATACGCAGTATTTT,CASSFGGWSGTDTQYF
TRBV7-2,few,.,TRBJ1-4,TGTGCCAGCAGGCCCGGGAGGGGTACGAAAAAACTGTTTTTT,CASRPGRGTKKLFF
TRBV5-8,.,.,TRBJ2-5,TGTGCCAGCAGCTTCGGCCAAGGGGGGACCCAGTACTTC,CASSFGQGGTQYF
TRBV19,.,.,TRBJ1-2,TGTGCCAGTACCCCCGGGGAGCTTAACTATGGCTACACCTTC,CASTPGELNYGYTF
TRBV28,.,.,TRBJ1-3,TGTGCCAGCAGTTTAGGCACCGTCTCTGGAAACACCATATATTTT,CASSLGTVSGNTIYF
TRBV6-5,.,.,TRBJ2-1,TGTGCCAGCAGTTCTGGGGGGTCCTACAATGAGCAGTTCTTC,CASSSGGSYNEQFF
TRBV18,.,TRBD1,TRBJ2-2,TGTGCCAGCTCGTCAACGGCAGGGGGCTCCGGGGAGCTGTTTTTT,CASSSTAGGSGELFF
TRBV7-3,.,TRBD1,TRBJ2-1,TGTGCCAGCAGCTTAAGTAAGGACAGGAGCCATGAGCAGTTCTTC,CASSLSKDRSHEQFF
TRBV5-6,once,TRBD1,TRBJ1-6,TGTGCCAGCAGCTTTTGGGACAGGGAATCACCCCTCCACTTT,CASSFWDRESPLHF
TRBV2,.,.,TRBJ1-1,TGTGCCAGCCGTACTGAAGCTTTCTTT,CASRTEAFF
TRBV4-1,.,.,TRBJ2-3,TGCGCCAGCAGCCGGCCGGACAATAGCGGAGCAGATACGCAGTATTTT,CASSRPDNSGADTQYF
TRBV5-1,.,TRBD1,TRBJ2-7,TGCGCCAGCAGCCAGGGACAGCTTCTCGTTTCCTACGAGCAGTACTTC,CASSQGQLLVSYEQYF
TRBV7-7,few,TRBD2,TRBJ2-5,TGTGCTAGCAGCTTAGCGGGGGGACTAGCGGGGCCGGAGACCCAGTACTTC,CASSLAGGLAGPETQYF
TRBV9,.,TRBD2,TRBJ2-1,TGTGCCAGCAGCGTAGCAGCGGGGGGTTACAATGAGCAGTTCTTC,CASSVAAGGYNEQFF
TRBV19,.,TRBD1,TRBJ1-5,TGTGCCAGTAGAAGTCAGGGGGCGGATCAGCCCCAGCATTTT,CASRSQGADQPQHF
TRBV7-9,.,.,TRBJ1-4,TGTGCCAGCAGTCCCCTGAGGGCAACTAATGAAAAACTGTTTTTT,CASSPLRATNEKLFF
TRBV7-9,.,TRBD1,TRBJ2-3,TGTTCCAGCAGCTGGGGACAGGCTCACACAGATATGCAGTATTTT,CSSSWGQAHTDMQYF
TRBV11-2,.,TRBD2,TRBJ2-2,TGTGCCAGCAGCTTAAGGGCGGGAGAAGGAGGTGGGCTGTTTTTT,CASSLRAGEGGGLFF
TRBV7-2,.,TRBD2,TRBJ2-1,TGTGCCAGCAGCTTAATGTGGACTAGCTTTAATGAGCAGTTCTTC,CASSLMWTSFNEQFF
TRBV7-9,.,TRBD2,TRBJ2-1,TGTGCCACCGACGTTATAGCGGGGGGTGACTACAATGAGCAGTTCTTC,CATDVIAGGDYNEQFF
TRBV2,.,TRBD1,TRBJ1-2,TGTGCCAGCAGCCCGGGACAGGCCCAGATTTATGGCTACACCTTC,CASSPGQAQIYGYTF
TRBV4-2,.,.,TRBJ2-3,TGTGCCAGCAGCCAAGGGTTAGCGCCTACCACAGATACGCAGTATTTT,CASSQGLAPTTDTQYF
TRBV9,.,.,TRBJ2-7,TGTGCCAGCAGCGGAGGACAGACCTACGAGCAGTACTTC,CASSGGQTYEQYF
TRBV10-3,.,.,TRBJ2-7,TGTGCCAGCCGGGGAGGCGACGGGAAGGACACCTACGAGCAGTACTTC,CASRGGDGKDTYEQYF
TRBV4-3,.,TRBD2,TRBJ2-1,TGCGCCAGCAGCCAAGTCGGACTAGCGGGAGGGCCGAAGAATGAGCAGTTCTTC,CASSQVGLAGGPKNEQFF
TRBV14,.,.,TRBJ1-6,TGTGCCAGCAGCCAAGACCGGCGAGGGCCCCTCCACTTT,CASSQDRRGPLHF
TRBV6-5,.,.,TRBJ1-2,TGTGCCAGCAGTACCAGGATTTCTAACTATGGCTACACCTTC,CASSTRISNYGYTF
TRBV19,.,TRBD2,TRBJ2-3,TGTGCCAGTCGCAGCGGGGGGGCCGGAGGCACAGATACGCAGTATTTT,CASRSGGAGGTDTQYF
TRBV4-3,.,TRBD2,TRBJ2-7,TGCGCCAGCAGCCAAGATAGGGCTAGCGGGAGTTCGGGCTCCTACGAGCAGTACTTC,CASSQDRASGSSGSYEQYF
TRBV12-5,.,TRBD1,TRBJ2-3,TGTGCTAGTGGTGCGGAGACAGGGTTCGACACAGATACGCAGTATTTT,CASGAETGFDTDTQYF
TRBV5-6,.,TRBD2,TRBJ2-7,TGTGCCAGCAGCTTGGCGCTAGCGGGAGGACTCTCCTACGAGCAGTACTTC,CASSLALAGGLSYEQYF
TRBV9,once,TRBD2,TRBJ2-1,TGTGCCAGCAGCGTCGGATCAGGCGGGGGGGGTATATATGAGCAGTTCTTC,CASSVGSGGGGIYEQFF
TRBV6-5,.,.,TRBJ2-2,TGTGCCAGCAGTTACTCACAGACCGGGGAGCTGTTTTTT,CASSYSQTGELFF
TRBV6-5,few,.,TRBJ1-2,TGTGCCAGCAGTTCCCCTTTGACAGGTAGCGCATATGGCTACACCTTC,CASSSPLTGSAYGYTF
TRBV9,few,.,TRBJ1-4,TGTGCCAGCAGCGGGGGAAGGGAGACTAATGAAAAACTGTTTTTT,CASSGGRETNEKLFF